This paragraph covers one T cell receptor beta chain sequence. Antigen unknown. The data stem from a study of T cell responses to AZD1222 COVID-19 vaccine. Study summary: Whether given at about 4 or about 12 weeks, second doses were pooled. Study results and caveats: Clonal diversity was possibly underestimated, and white British individuals and females predominated among donors. The number of AZD1222 recipients seropositive at baseline was only five to seven.

Germline V gene sequence: CDR1 LGHNA, CDR2 YNFKEQ. J was trimmed by 7 bases and V by 4 bases; bases with no gene match: 10. This CDR3 comprises 15 residues. Assay: immunoSEQ multiplex PCR; the TCRdb copy retains only in-frame clones and omits some. The sample consists of approximately 140,000 clones, more than 85% of them appearing once. The rearrangement uses TRBV4-2 and TRBJ2-1, with 7 bases that match TRBD2. The sequencing used peripheral blood, collected on day 0 of AZD1222 vaccination. The clonotype originates from an adult in good health. The CDR3 region has the DNA TGTGCCAGCAGCCGAGACAGCGGGACTTTTAATGAGCAGTTCTTC. Protein: CASSRDSGTFNEQFF.